This is a list of T cell receptor beta chains from one sample in a study of T-cell reconstitution after alpha-beta-depleted transplantation in children. TCRdb ran MiXCR on the PCR reads and lists one entry per CDR3 protein. The data show 700,000 to 850,000 distinct CDR3 sequences, around 17% seen once. Sequenced here: PBMCs, mostly from graft donor cells, sampled 360 days after TCRalphabeta/CD19-depleted stem cell transplant. The receptor set was obtained from a male patient aged 10 to 17 who had a stem cell transplant for acute lymphoblastic leukemia, so the T cells may come from the graft donor. Both conserved end residues are part of each CDR3. D genes are given only for firm matches. Some rows have no size entry. The others give once, few or many, or a class for an expanded clone.

CDR3 protein: CAIRNRENYEQYF; CDR3 DNA: TGTGCCATCAGGAACAGGGAAAACTACGAGCAGTACTTC; clone size: many; D gene: NA; J gene: TRBJ2-7; V gene: TRBV10-3
CDR3 protein: CASSFPPGNEQFF; CDR3 DNA: TGTGCCAGCAGCTTCCCGCCGGGCAATGAGCAGTTCTTC; clone size: few; D gene: NA; J gene: TRBJ2-1; V gene: TRBV27
CDR3 protein: CATSDLPTRGIDTGELFF; CDR3 DNA: TGTGCCACCAGTGATTTACCTACTCGGGGGATAGATACCGGGGAGCTGTTTTTT; clone size: few; D gene: NA; J gene: TRBJ2-2; V gene: TRBV24-1
CDR3 protein: CAISAETGGSLVGNEQFF; CDR3 DNA: TGTGCCATCAGTGCAGAGACAGGGGGTTCTTTAGTAGGGAATGAGCAGTTCTTC; clone size: NA; D gene: TRBD1; J gene: TRBJ2-1; V gene: TRBV10-3
CDR3 protein: CSASRTSGGEDEQFF; CDR3 DNA: TGCAGTGCTAGTAGGACTAGCGGGGGTGAAGATGAGCAGTTCTTC; clone size: NA; D gene: TRBD2; J gene: TRBJ2-1; V gene: TRBV20-1
CDR3 protein: CASSLSQGSTGELFF; CDR3 DNA: TGTGCCAGCAGTTTGTCTCAGGGGTCCACCGGGGAGCTGTTTTTT; clone size: NA; D gene: NA; J gene: TRBJ2-2; V gene: TRBV7-9
CDR3 protein: CASSLWGTGKNIQYF; CDR3 DNA: TGTGCCAGCAGTTTATGGGGGACCGGAAAAAACATTCAGTACTTC; clone size: many; D gene: NA; J gene: TRBJ2-4; V gene: TRBV27
CDR3 protein: CASSRHELGATQYF; CDR3 DNA: TGTGCCAGCAGCCGGCACGAACTCGGGGCGACTCAGTACTTC; clone size: many; D gene: NA; J gene: TRBJ2-4; V gene: TRBV7-8
CDR3 protein: CASSLDRATNEKLFF; CDR3 DNA: TGCGCCAGCAGCTTGGACAGGGCAACTAATGAAAAACTGTTTTTT; clone size: few; D gene: NA; J gene: TRBJ1-4; V gene: TRBV5-1
CDR3 protein: CASSLVLGGGETQYF; CDR3 DNA: TGTGCCAGCAGTTTGGTCTTAGGGGGAGGGGAGACCCAGTACTTC; clone size: NA; D gene: NA; J gene: TRBJ2-5; V gene: TRBV27
CDR3 protein: CATSDALGQGSTTDTQYF; CDR3 DNA: TGTGCCACCAGTGATGCCCTCGGACAAGGCTCCACCACAGATACGCAGTATTTT; clone size: many; D gene: NA; J gene: TRBJ2-3; V gene: TRBV24-1
CDR3 protein: CSARSWEREIDEQYF; CDR3 DNA: TGCAGTGCTCGGTCGTGGGAGCGGGAGATTGACGAGCAGTACTTC; clone size: many; D gene: TRBD2; J gene: TRBJ2-7; V gene: TRBV20-1
CDR3 protein: CATIPGQGVYIQYF; CDR3 DNA: TGTGCCACCATCCCCGGACAGGGGGTTTACATTCAGTACTTC; clone size: few; D gene: TRBD1; J gene: TRBJ2-4; V gene: TRBV24-1
CDR3 protein: CASFLDRGYYEQYF; CDR3 DNA: TGTGCCAGCTTCTTGGACAGGGGATACTACGAGCAGTACTTC; clone size: few; D gene: TRBD1; J gene: TRBJ2-7; V gene: TRBV2
CDR3 protein: CASLLQGDTDTQYF; CDR3 DNA: TGCGCCAGCCTGCTACAGGGCGACACAGATACGCAGTATTTT; clone size: few; D gene: NA; J gene: TRBJ2-3; V gene: TRBV5-1
CDR3 protein: CASSPYRPGGSDGYTF; CDR3 DNA: TGTGCCAGCAGTCCATATCGCCCCGGGGGATCGGATGGCTACACCTTC; clone size: few; D gene: NA; J gene: TRBJ1-2; V gene: TRBV27
CDR3 protein: CASSLAIQGGSNEQFF; CDR3 DNA: TGCGCCAGCAGCTTGGCTATCCAGGGAGGGTCCAATGAGCAGTTCTTC; clone size: NA; D gene: TRBD2; J gene: TRBJ2-1; V gene: TRBV5-1
CDR3 protein: CAISAWSGAERTYEQYF; CDR3 DNA: TGTGCCATCAGTGCCTGGTCAGGGGCCGAAAGAACCTACGAGCAGTACTTC; clone size: few; D gene: NA; J gene: TRBJ2-7; V gene: TRBV10-3
CDR3 protein: CASRLGTDYGYTF; CDR3 DNA: TGCGCCAGCAGGTTGGGGACGGACTATGGCTACACCTTC; clone size: NA; D gene: NA; J gene: TRBJ1-2; V gene: TRBV5-1
CDR3 protein: CASSPFPGQVLEQYF; CDR3 DNA: TGTGCCAGCAGCCCATTTCCGGGACAGGTGTTGGAGCAGTACTTC; clone size: NA; D gene: TRBD1; J gene: TRBJ2-7; V gene: TRBV5-4
CDR3 protein: CASSSNEPPLHF; CDR3 DNA: TGTGCCAGCAGCTCAAACGAACCACCCCTCCACTTT; clone size: few; D gene: NA; J gene: TRBJ1-6; V gene: TRBV7-9
CDR3 protein: CASSLGDPRFYSPLHF; CDR3 DNA: TGTGCCAGCAGTTTAGGCGACCCACGGTTTTACTCACCCCTCCACTTT; clone size: many; D gene: NA; J gene: TRBJ1-6; V gene: TRBV27
CDR3 protein: CSAGTERWEQYF; CDR3 DNA: TGCAGTGCCGGGACCGAAAGGTGGGAGCAGTACTTC; clone size: NA; D gene: NA; J gene: TRBJ2-7; V gene: TRBV20-1
CDR3 protein: CSARRLADTDTQYF; CDR3 DNA: TGCAGTGCTAGAAGGCTAGCGGACACAGATACGCAGTATTTT; clone size: many; D gene: TRBD2; J gene: TRBJ2-3; V gene: TRBV20-1
CDR3 protein: CASSSSLNAGELFF; CDR3 DNA: TGCGCCAGCAGCTCCAGCCTAAACGCCGGGGAGCTGTTTTTT; clone size: few; D gene: NA; J gene: TRBJ2-2; V gene: TRBV5-1
CDR3 protein: CASSEIPGEETQYF; CDR3 DNA: TGTGCCAGCAGTGAAATACCGGGAGAAGAGACCCAGTACTTC; clone size: NA; D gene: NA; J gene: TRBJ2-5; V gene: TRBV2